This T cell receptor (beta chain) was profiled in a study of T-cell reconstitution after alpha-beta-depleted transplantation in children. The V gene lost 2 bases and the J gene lost 5 bases, with 19 bases spanning the gap. CDR3 length: 17 amino acids. The germline V gene has CDR1 ENHRY and CDR2 SYGVKD. Unique molecular identifiers were used to barcode this TCRbeta library. TCRdb ran MiXCR on the PCR reads and lists one entry per CDR3 protein. The top ten hold under 30% of the sample, which has hundreds of thousands of distinct CDR3 sequences, under 20% seen once. The chain is built from TRBV10-3 and TRBJ2-1; D possibly corresponds to TRBD2 (5 bases). The material was PBMCs, mostly from graft donor cells, obtained 360 days after TCRalphabeta/CD19-depleted stem cell transplant. This receptor was obtained from a boy under two years old who had a stem cell transplant for Wiskott-Aldrich syndrome, so the T cells may come from the graft donor. This chain's CDR3 is CAISEQSSEGSHNEQFF. CDR3 in DNA: TGTGCCATCAGTGAGCAGTCGTCCGAGGGCAGCCACAATGAGCAGTTCTTC.